This record concerns one T cell receptor beta chain sequence. A J-beta primer mix and a sample-barcoded 5' primer were used in a second PCR of about 7 to 12 cycles. A single record per CDR3 protein comes from TCRdb applying MiXCR to the 5' RACE reads. Of about 1.8 million distinct CDR3 sequences detected, roughly 50% appear once; the ten largest clones hold around 2.1%. The data stem from a study of blood T cells in healthy people across ages. Sequencing was done on a sample of blood. The source of this sequence is a woman in her thirties or forties in good health.

This chain's CDR3 is CASSSRLAGDITDTQYF. The DNA for the CDR3 is TGCGCCAGCAGTTCCCGACTAGCGGGGGACATCACAGATACGCAGTATTTT. The chain combines TRBV10-1 with TRBJ2-3; 12 bases align to TRBD2. The V gene's germline CDR1 is WNHNN and CDR2 SYGVQD (reference sequence). V was pared by 5 bases and J by 2 bases, with 8 bases of the junction left unmatched. The CDR3 has 17 residues.